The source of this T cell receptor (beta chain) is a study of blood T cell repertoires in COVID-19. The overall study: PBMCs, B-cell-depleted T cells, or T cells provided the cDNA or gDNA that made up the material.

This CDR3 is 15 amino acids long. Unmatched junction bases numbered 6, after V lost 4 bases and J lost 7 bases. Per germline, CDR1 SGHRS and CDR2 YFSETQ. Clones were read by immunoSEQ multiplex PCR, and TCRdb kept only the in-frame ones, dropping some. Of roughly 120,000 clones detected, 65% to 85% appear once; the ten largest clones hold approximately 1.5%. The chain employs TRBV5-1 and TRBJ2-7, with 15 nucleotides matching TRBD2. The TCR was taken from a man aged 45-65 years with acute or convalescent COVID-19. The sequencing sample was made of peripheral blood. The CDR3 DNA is TGCGCCAGCAGCGGACTAGCGGGGGGGCCGGAGGAGCAGTACTTC. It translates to CASSGLAGGPEEQYF.